This passage covers 15 T cell receptor beta chains from one sample sequenced in a study of shared clonotypes between healthy human individuals. TCRdb's copy holds only in-frame clones and misses some; the assay was immunoSEQ multiplex PCR. The data hold approximately 1.5 million clones, with approximately 98.5% observed a single time. The sample consisted of naive CD4+ T cells sorted from blood. Subset noted: CD45RA+ positively selected. The receptors come from a man in his thirties or forties in good health.

This clone was picked up one time. The chain links TRBV19 to TRBJ2-2; a weak D match, TRBD1 (5 bases). Trimming removed 3 bases at V and 4 bases at J, with 9 bases between. Germline-derived CDR1 and CDR2 are LNHDA and SQIVND (reference sequence). This CDR3 has 14 amino acids. The CDR3 region is CASSIQGFTGELFF. CDR3 sequence (DNA): TGTGCCAGTAGTATCCAGGGATTCACCGGGGAGCTGTTTTTT.

V usage is TRBV5-1 and J usage is TRBJ1-4, with D possibly TRBD1 on 5 matching bases. The germline gives CDR1 SGHRS, CDR2 YFSETQ. This CDR3 comprises 12 residues. Trimming removed 1 base from V and 11 bases from J, with 9 bases in between. The CDR3 is CASSLRGAKLFF. CDR3 nucleotide sequence: TGCGCCAGCAGCTTGAGAGGGGCTAAACTGTTTTTT.

V and J are TRBV19 and TRBJ2-7; D is unresolved. Trimming left V 6 bases short and J 2 bases short, with 14 bases between. Germline CDR1 reads LNHDA; CDR2 reads SQIVND (reference sequence). The CDR3 loop spans 14 amino acids. CDR3 nucleotides: TGTGCCAGTAGCCATAATATAGCCACCTACGAGCAGTACTTC. Protein sequence: CASSHNIATYEQYF.

This clone appeared once. The genes are TRBV7-2 and TRBJ2-1, with TRBD2 matching over 8 bases. The CDR3 has 17 amino acids. Germline lookup yields CDR1 SGHTA and CDR2 FQGNSA. The junction had 12 bases not matched to a gene; V was cut back by 6 bases and J by 2 bases. The CDR3 here is CASSPWGAGGTYNEQFF. The CDR3 DNA sequence: TGTGCCAGCAGTCCCTGGGGTGCGGGAGGAACCTACAATGAGCAGTTCTTC.

This clone showed up just once. The chain links TRBV6-5 to TRBJ2-7; the D gene could be TRBD1 or TRBD2 (5 bases each). Trimming pared 6 bases from V and 13 bases from J, leaving 16 bases between. The CDR3 loop spans 11 amino acids. Germline V gives CDR1 MNHEY, CDR2 SVGAGI. CDR3 sequence (DNA): TGTGCCAGCAGGACGGGACCCTGGTTTTACTTC. This translates into CASRTGPWFYF.

The rearrangement joins TRBV19 to TRBJ2-3; 7 nucleotides match TRBD2. Trimming cost V 1 base and J 1 base; bases outside gene matches: 2. The CDR3 runs 15 residues. Germline assignment: CDR1 LNHDA and CDR2 SQIVND (reference sequence). Here the CDR3 DNA reads TGTGCCAGTAGTATAGGGGGGGGAGGCACAGATACGCAGTATTTT. This translates into CASSIGGGGTDTQYF. The complete variable domain, with remaining parts taken from reference TRBV19 and TRBJ2-3, reads DGGITQSPKYLFRKEGQNVTLSCEQNLNHDAMYWYRQDPGQGLRLIYYSQIVNDFQKGDIAEGYSVSREKKESFPLTVTSAQKNPTAFYLCASSIGGGGTDTQYFGPGTRLTVL.

The rearrangement uses TRBV9 and TRBJ2-3; 9 nucleotides line up with TRBD2. Per germline, CDR1 SGDLS and CDR2 YYNGEE. The ends lost 4 bases at V and 6 bases at J; junction bases unmatched: 9. This CDR3 spans 15 amino acids. The CDR3 coding sequence is TGTGCCAGCAGCCCTTTAGCGGGAGAAAGTGATACGCAGTATTTT. Its protein product is CASSPLAGESDTQYF. The whole variable domain, filled in from reference TRBV9 and TRBJ2-3, reads DSGVTQTPKHLITATGQRVTLRCSPRSGDLSVYWYQQSLDQGLQFLIQYYNGEERAKGNILERFSAQQFPDLHSELNLSSLELGDSALYFCASSPLAGESDTQYFGPGTRLTVL.

This clone was found once. The chain has TRBV20-1 and TRBJ2-5, with D unclear. Trimming pared 4 bases from V and 12 bases from J, leaving 9 bases between. The germline gives CDR1 DFQATT, CDR2 SNEGSKA (reference sequence). The CDR3 totals 9 residues. The CDR3 bases are TGCAGTGCTATGCCTCGCGAGTACTTC. Its protein product is CSAMPREYF.

The chain couples TRBV6-6 to TRBJ2-1; 9 bases are a match to TRBD2. CDR3 length: 15 amino acids. The V and J ends lost 4 bases and 6 bases, in that order; junction bases with no gene match: 7. Germline values: CDR1 MNHNY, CDR2 SVGAGI (reference sequence). This CDR3 reads CASSFSSGISNEQFF. The CDR3 DNA reads as TGTGCCAGCAGTTTTTCTAGCGGGATCTCCAATGAGCAGTTCTTC.

The chain uses TRBV11-2 and TRBJ2-1; D gene ambiguous. Trimming shortened V by 1 base and J by 4 bases, and 8 bases separated the two germline ends. The germline CDR1 and CDR2 sequences are SGHAT and FQNNGV. The CDR3 is made up of 14 amino acids. This chain's CDR3 is CASSLVSRYNEQFF. The CDR3 DNA follows: TGTGCCAGCAGCTTAGTTTCTCGGTACAATGAGCAGTTCTTC. Full variable domain (remainder filled in from reference TRBV11-2 and TRBJ2-1): EAGVAQSPRYKIIEKRQSVAFWCNPISGHATLYWYQQILGQGPKLLIQFQNNGVVDDSQLPKDRFSAERLKGVDSTLKIQPAKLEDSAVYLCASSLVSRYNEQFFGPGTRLTVL.

V usage is TRBV6-1 and J usage is TRBJ2-1, with D possibly matching TRBD2 (6 bases). The CDR3 spans 12 residues. Trimming removed 4 bases from V and 9 bases from J, with 10 bases in between. CDR1 is MNHNS, CDR2 SASEGT, per germline. As DNA, the CDR3 is TGTGCCAGCAGTGGGGACTTTTTTGAGCAGTTCTTC. Translating it yields CASSGDFFEQFF.

J is TRBJ2-5 and V is TRBV18; TRBD1 aligns across 9 bases. The CDR3 contains 16 residues. Germline CDR1 KGHSH, CDR2 LQKENI. The junction had 7 bases not matched to a gene; V was cut back by 1 base and J by 4 bases. CDR3 DNA sequence: TGTGCCAGCTCACCACGGGACAGGGTACGAGGAGAGACCCAGTACTTC. This translates into CASSPRDRVRGETQYF.

Regarding this clone: Other DNA sequences in the sample encode the same CDR3. The chain joins TRBV4-1 to TRBJ2-1; D not resolved. The germline V gene has CDR1 MGHRA and CDR2 YSYEKL. V lost 1 base, J lost 10 bases, and 5 bases lay in between. The CDR3 is 11 amino acids. The CDR3 loop reads CASSQVYEQFF. In DNA, the CDR3 is TGCGCCAGCAGCCAAGTCTACGAGCAGTTCTTC.

In its sample, this clone was seen once. The V gene is TRBV5-1, the J gene TRBJ2-7; 7 bases are a match to TRBD2. Germline CDR1 SGHRS, CDR2 YFSETQ. The CDR3 has 16 residues. Trimming cost V 4 bases and J 1 base; bases outside gene matches: 11. The CDR3: CASSRVGGGPSYEQYF. CDR3 nucleotide sequence: TGCGCCAGCAGCAGGGTAGGCGGGGGACCTTCCTACGAGCAGTACTTC.

The genes are TRBV7-9 and TRBJ1-5, with no clear D. The ends were cut back, 0 bases at V and 3 bases at J, with 9 bases in the middle. In germline, CDR1 is SEHNR, CDR2 FQNEAQ (reference sequence). The CDR3 sequence is 15 residues long. CDR3 coding DNA: TGTGCCAGCAGCTTAGCAGGGAACCCCAATCAGCCCCAGCATTTT. This translates into CASSLAGNPNQPQHF.